This T cell receptor (beta chain) was observed in a study of T cell repertoires in cytomegalovirus infection. Study context: Public signatures in TCR beta pointed to CMV infection and matching HLA type. Findings and limits, study-wide: Clonotypes of TCR beta that were HLA-C-restricted and CMV-specific dominated the ex vivo response. Frequencies of public TCR beta families were cumulated, and this identified carriers of CMV plus the relevant HLA.

TCRdb called the reads again in MiXCR, with one record for every CDR3 protein. Of roughly 600,000 distinct CDR3 sequences in the sample, 24% are singletons; the top ten hold less than 9.5%. About this clonotype itself: Its antigen is unknown.

The receptor was derived from a human donor in good health (CMV status not recorded). Some clones in this sample may be carry-over from other donors' samples. The sample taken for sequencing was CD8+ T cells from PBMCs.

The CDR3 sequence: CASSYAGAGNIQYF. CDR3 nucleotide sequence: TGTGCCAGCAGTTACGCCGGGGCCGGGAACATTCAGTACTTC. The genes are TRBV6-5 and TRBJ2-4; the D call may be TRBD1 or TRBD2 (5 bases each). The CDR3 runs to 14 residues. The ends were cut back, 2 bases at V and 7 bases at J, with 12 bases in the middle. Germline V CDR1 and CDR2: MNHEY, SVGAGI.